What follows are 24 T cell receptor beta chains derived from one specimen sequenced in a study of cytomegalovirus exposure and HLA in healthy donors. PCR primers comprised 60 Vbeta and 13 Jbeta primers. The repertoire was sequenced with immunoSEQ multiplex PCR; TCRdb's copy has only in-frame clones and lacks some. The sample includes approximately 180,000 clones, about 86% of them seen just once. The source material was PBMCs. All receptors derive from a woman younger than 45 in good health and CMV-seronegative.

This clone has more than one count but fewer than ten. The rearrangement uses TRBV7-8 and TRBJ1-5, with 7 bases matching TRBD1. The CDR3 totals 13 residues. Germline trimming cut 6 bases from V and 7 bases from J; bases unmatched to any gene: 6. Germline CDR1 and CDR2: SGHVS and FQNEAQ. CDR3 amino acids: CASSQTRGQPQHF. The CDR3 DNA sequence: TGTGCCAGCAGTCAAACCAGGGGGCAGCCCCAGCATTTT.

This sequence joins TRBV28 and TRBJ2-2; D possibly corresponds to TRBD1 (5 bases). Trimming took off 3 bases at V and 5 bases at J, with 10 bases between the two ends. CDR1 is MDHEN and CDR2 is SYDVKM in the germline V gene. The CDR3 has 14 residues. In DNA, the CDR3 is TGTGCCAGCAGTTTTCCCGCAGGGACCGGGGAGCTGTTTTTT. This encodes CASSFPAGTGELFF.

CDR3 nucleotide sequence: TGTGCCAGCAGCTTCAATCAGGGGAACACTGAAGCTTTCTTT. Amino acids: CASSFNQGNTEAFF. The chain recombines TRBV7-3 with TRBJ1-1; D is perhaps TRBD1 (5 bases). This CDR3 is 14 amino acids long. The germline V gene has CDR1 SGHTA and CDR2 FQGTGA. With 3 bases removed from V and 1 base from J, the gap between germline ends came to 9 bases.

This clone is a singleton in its sample. The CDR3 sequence is CASSYGQGAGEQYF. In nucleotides, the CDR3 is TGTGCCAGCAGTTACGGACAGGGGGCCGGCGAGCAGTACTTC. The chain joins TRBV6-5 to TRBJ2-5; TRBD1 matches at 11 bases. The closer fit of TRBJ2-7 to the DNA end suggests the J call may be wrong. The CDR3 sequence is 14 residues long. Germline V gene lookup returns CDR1 MNHEY and CDR2 SVGAGI.

This sequence joins TRBV15 and TRBJ1-4; a weak D match, TRBD1 (6 bases). The CDR3 is 15 amino acids. V dropped 0 bases and J dropped 4 bases, with 9 bases sitting between them. Germline loops: CDR1 LNHNV, CDR2 YYDKDF (reference sequence). The CDR3 here is CATSRDPGVNEKLFF. In nucleotides, the CDR3 is TGTGCCACCAGCAGAGATCCAGGGGTTAATGAAAAACTGTTTTTT.

V is TRBV7-8 and J is TRBJ2-5, with 7 positions matching TRBD2. The CDR3 loop spans 15 amino acids. V was clipped by 5 bases and J by 5 bases; unmatched bases: 11. CDR1 and CDR2 (germline): SGHVS, FQNEAQ. The CDR3 spells CASSRRDYQRETQYF. CDR3 sequence (DNA): TGTGCCAGCAGCCGCCGGGACTATCAACGCGAGACCCAGTACTTC.

Only a few counts were recorded for this clone. V usage is TRBV7-9 and J usage is TRBJ2-5; the match to TRBD2 covers 8 bases. The J segment lost 9 bases and the V segment lost 5 bases, leaving 14 bases of the junction unmatched. Per germline, CDR1 SEHNR and CDR2 FQNEAQ (reference sequence). The length of the CDR3 is 15 residues. The CDR3 spells CASSPRAGAHGSQYF. CDR3 DNA: TGTGCCAGCAGCCCAAGAGCGGGGGCCCATGGGTCCCAGTACTTC.

This chain uses TRBV19 with TRBJ2-4; TRBD1 matches at 12 bases. Germline V lookup: CDR1 LNHDA, CDR2 SQIVND (reference sequence). Trimming at V came to 3 bases and at J to 6 bases, leaving 12 bases not matched to a gene. The CDR3 extends over 18 amino acids. CDR3 protein: CASSIVPGQGAQLNIQYF. The CDR3 DNA reads as TGTGCCAGTAGTATTGTCCCGGGACAGGGGGCGCAATTAAACATTCAGTACTTC.

CDR3 residues: CASGLAGDREQFF. CDR3 bases: TGTGCCAGCGGACTAGCGGGAGATCGTGAGCAGTTCTTC. The chain has TRBV7-2 and TRBJ2-1; the match to TRBD2 covers 13 bases. Germline V gene data show CDR1 as SGHTA and CDR2 as FQGNSA. This CDR3 is built from 13 residues. V lost 8 bases, J lost 9 bases, and 4 bases stayed unmatched.

This chain connects TRBV6-6 to TRBJ1-6; D not resolved. Deletions cut 2 bases from V and 5 bases from J, with 4 bases between. Germline CDR1 is MNHNY and CDR2 is SVGAGI (reference sequence). This CDR3 is 13 amino acids long. This CDR3 is CASSYGDNSPLHF. The CDR3 region has the DNA TGTGCCAGCAGTTACGGAGATAATTCACCCCTCCACTTT.

The chain joins TRBV5-8 to TRBJ2-2; tentative D call: TRBD2 (5 bases). The CDR3 has 15 amino acids. CDR1 and CDR2 (germline): SGHTS, YDEGEE. V gave up 5 bases and J gave up 1 base, with 12 bases separating them. The CDR3 nucleotides read TGTGCCAGCAGGTCCGGGAACCTGAACACCGGGGAGCTGTTTTTT. It yields the protein CASRSGNLNTGELFF.

The genes are TRBV5-1 and TRBJ2-1, with 13 bases aligning to TRBD2. The CDR3 has 16 amino acids. CDR1 and CDR2 from the germline V gene are SGHRS and YFSETQ. The J segment lost 9 bases and the V segment lost 3 bases, leaving 9 bases of the junction unmatched. The CDR3 is CASSSTPTSGRTEQFF. As DNA, the CDR3 is TGCGCCAGCAGCTCCACCCCGACTAGCGGGAGGACTGAGCAGTTCTTC.

The rearrangement uses TRBV27 and TRBJ1-6; tentative D call: TRBD1 (5 bases). The CDR3 has 16 amino acids. In germline, CDR1 is MNHEY, CDR2 SMNVEV (reference sequence). V was pared by 3 bases and J by 3 bases, with 12 bases between. The CDR3 protein is CASSFSWGDYNSPLHF. The CDR3 coding sequence is TGTGCCAGCAGTTTCTCATGGGGGGACTATAATTCACCCCTCCACTTT.

This rearrangement joins TRBV9 to TRBJ2-1; 11 bases are shared with TRBD2. This CDR3 region has 16 residues. CDR1 is SGDLS and CDR2 is YYNGEE in the germline V gene. With V trimmed by 4 bases and J by 1 base, 4 bases remained unmatched. This chain's CDR3 is CASSLRLAGSYNEQFF. The CDR3 DNA is TGTGCCAGCAGCCTCAGACTAGCGGGGTCCTACAATGAGCAGTTCTTC.

This clone was picked up a small number of times. The rearrangement links TRBV2 to TRBJ2-1; no clear D gene. Trimming took 6 bases from V and 0 from J, leaving 9 bases between them. The CDR3 contains 14 residues. CDR1 SNHLY and CDR2 FYNNEI come from the germline V gene. CDR3 protein: CASRFPSSYNEQFF. As DNA, the CDR3 is TGTGCCAGCAGGTTCCCCAGCTCCTACAATGAGCAGTTCTTC.

The rearrangement joins TRBV27 to TRBJ2-5; 11 nucleotides match TRBD2. The J segment lost 2 bases and the V segment lost 2 bases, leaving 1 base of the junction unmatched. The length of the CDR3 is 15 residues. The germline V gene encodes CDR1 MNHEY and CDR2 SMNVEV (reference sequence). CDR3 in amino acids: CASSLLAGGQETQYF. For the CDR3, the DNA is TGTGCCAGCAGTTTACTAGCGGGGGGACAAGAGACCCAGTACTTC.

The gene calls are TRBV5-1 and TRBJ2-1; unclear D gene. This CDR3 is built from 12 residues. Germline values: CDR1 SGHRS, CDR2 YFSETQ. With 1 base removed from V and 6 bases from J, the gap between germline ends came to 5 bases. DNA of the CDR3: TGCGCCAGCAGCTTGTCCAGCAATGAGCAGTTCTTC. It specifies CASSLSSNEQFF.

This chain links TRBV5-1 with TRBJ2-1, with D possibly TRBD2 on 6 matching bases. CDR1 SGHRS and CDR2 YFSETQ come from the germline V gene. The CDR3 covers 16 residues. The V end lost 0 bases, the J end lost 0 bases, and 10 bases lay between the germline ends. The DNA for the CDR3 is TGCGCCAGCAGCTTGGCCCCAGCGGGCTCCTACAATGAGCAGTTCTTC. This translates into CASSLAPAGSYNEQFF. The full variable domain, with the rest looked up from reference TRBV5-1 and TRBJ2-1, is KAGVTQTPRYLIKTRGQQVTLSCSPISGHRSVSWYQQTPGQGLQFLFEYFSETQRNKGNFPGRFSGRQFSNSRSEMNVSTLELGDSALYLCASSLAPAGSYNEQFFGPGTRLTVL.

This clone has a single count. The chain is built from TRBV19 and TRBJ1-6; no clear D gene. Trimming removed 8 bases at V and 0 bases at J, with 8 bases between. The CDR3 has 14 residues. Germline assignment: CDR1 LNHDA and CDR2 SQIVND (reference sequence). CDR3 protein: CASSPSSYNSPLHF. The CDR3 nucleotides read TGTGCCAGTTCTCCCAGCTCCTATAATTCACCCCTCCACTTT.

The chain is built from TRBV7-2 and TRBJ2-5; 7 positions agree with TRBD2. The CDR3 spans 14 residues. V lost 6 bases, J lost 1 base, and 5 bases stayed unmatched. Germline V gene lookup returns CDR1 SGHTA and CDR2 FQGNSA. The CDR3: CASRPSGFQETQYF. The DNA of the CDR3 is TGTGCCAGCAGACCTAGCGGCTTCCAAGAGACCCAGTACTTC.

Written as DNA, the CDR3 is TGTGCCAGCAGCTCCCGACAGGGGTCTGAGCAGTTCTTC. This translates into CASSSRQGSEQFF. The chain carries TRBV7-9 and TRBJ2-1; 8 bases fit TRBD1. The CDR3 covers 13 residues. The ends lost 4 bases at V and 9 bases at J; junction bases unmatched: 5. In germline, CDR1 is SEHNR, CDR2 FQNEAQ (reference sequence).

The V call is TRBV7-9, the J call TRBJ2-1; no clear D gene. The CDR3 consists of 15 residues. Trimming left V 0 bases short and J 0 bases short, with 6 bases between. CDR1 is SEHNR, CDR2 FQNEAQ, per germline (reference sequence). This CDR3 reads CASSLAGSSYNEQFF. CDR3 DNA sequence: TGTGCCAGCAGCTTAGCCGGTAGCTCCTACAATGAGCAGTTCTTC. The full variable domain, its missing parts supplied by reference TRBV7-9 and TRBJ2-1, is DTGVSQNPRHKITKRGQNVTFRCDPISEHNRLYWYRQTLGQGPEFLTYFQNEAQLEKSRLLSDRFSAERPKGSFSTLEIQRTEQGDSAMYLCASSLAGSSYNEQFFGPGTRLTVL.

This chain joins TRBV4-3 and TRBJ2-7; 9 bases fit TRBD1. The length of the CDR3 is 17 residues. The germline V gene encodes CDR1 LGHNA and CDR2 YSLEER. With V trimmed by 0 bases and J by 1 base, 7 bases remained unmatched. The CDR3 sequence is CASSQDRLGTGSYEQYF. The CDR3 bases are TGCGCCAGCAGCCAAGATAGGTTAGGGACAGGGTCCTACGAGCAGTACTTC.

J is TRBJ2-7 and V is TRBV28, with D perhaps matching TRBD1 (5 bases). V lost 5 bases to trimming and J lost 1 base, with 15 bases between them. Germline CDR1 and CDR2: MDHEN and SYDVKM. This CDR3 comprises 15 residues. CDR3 sequence (DNA): TGTGCCAGCAGTACTTACCGGACACCTTCCTACGAGCAGTACTTC. As protein: CASSTYRTPSYEQYF.